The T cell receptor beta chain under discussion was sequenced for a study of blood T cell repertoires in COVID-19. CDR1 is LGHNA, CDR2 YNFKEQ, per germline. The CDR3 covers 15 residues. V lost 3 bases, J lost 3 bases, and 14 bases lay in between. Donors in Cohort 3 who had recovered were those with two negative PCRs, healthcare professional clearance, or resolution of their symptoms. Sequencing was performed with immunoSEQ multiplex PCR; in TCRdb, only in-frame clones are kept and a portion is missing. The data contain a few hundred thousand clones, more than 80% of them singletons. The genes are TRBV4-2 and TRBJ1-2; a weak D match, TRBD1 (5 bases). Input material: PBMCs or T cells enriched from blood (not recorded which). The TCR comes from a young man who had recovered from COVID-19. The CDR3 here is CASSHSTAGDYGYTF. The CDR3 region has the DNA TGTGCCAGCAGCCATAGCACGGCGGGGGACTATGGCTACACCTTC.